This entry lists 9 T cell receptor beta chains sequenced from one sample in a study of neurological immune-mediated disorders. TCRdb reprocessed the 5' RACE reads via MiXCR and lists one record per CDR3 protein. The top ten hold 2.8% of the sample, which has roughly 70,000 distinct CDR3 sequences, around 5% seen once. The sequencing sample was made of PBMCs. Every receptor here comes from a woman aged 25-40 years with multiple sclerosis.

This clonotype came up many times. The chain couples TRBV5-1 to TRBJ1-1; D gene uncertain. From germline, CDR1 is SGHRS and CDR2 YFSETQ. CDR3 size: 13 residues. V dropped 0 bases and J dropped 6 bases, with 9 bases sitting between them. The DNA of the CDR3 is TGCGCCAGCAGCTTGGGCCCGGGCTCTGAAGCTTTCTTT. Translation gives CASSLGPGSEAFF. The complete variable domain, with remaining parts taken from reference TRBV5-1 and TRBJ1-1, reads KAGVTQTPRYLIKTRGQQVTLSCSPISGHRSVSWYQQTPGQGLQFLFEYFSETQRNKGNFPGRFSGRQFSNSRSEMNVSTLELGDSALYLCASSLGPGSEAFFGQGTRLTVV.

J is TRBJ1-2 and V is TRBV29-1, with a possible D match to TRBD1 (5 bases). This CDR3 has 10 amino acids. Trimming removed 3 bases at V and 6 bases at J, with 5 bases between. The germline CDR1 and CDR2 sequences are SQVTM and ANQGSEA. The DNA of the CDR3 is TGCAGCGTTGAGGGGGATGGCTACACCTTC. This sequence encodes CSVEGDGYTF.

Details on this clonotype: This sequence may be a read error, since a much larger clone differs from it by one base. CDR3 in amino acids: CASCDGSATKQYF. DNA for the CDR3: TGTGCCAGCTGTGACGGTAGCGCTACGAAGCAGTACTTC. The J gene is TRBJ2-7, the V gene TRBV12-3 or TRBV12-4; a possible D gene is TRBD2 (5 bases). This CDR3 is built from 13 residues. Between the trimmed V and J ends, which lost 8 bases and 8 bases, there was a span of 19 bases.

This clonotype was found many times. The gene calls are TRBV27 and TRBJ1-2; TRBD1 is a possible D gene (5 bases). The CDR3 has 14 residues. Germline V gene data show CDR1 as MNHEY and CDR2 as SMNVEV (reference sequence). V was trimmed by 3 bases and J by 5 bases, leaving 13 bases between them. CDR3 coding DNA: TGTGCCAGCAGTTTCGGGGCAGGACGGTATGGCTACACCTTC. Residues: CASSFGAGRYGYTF.

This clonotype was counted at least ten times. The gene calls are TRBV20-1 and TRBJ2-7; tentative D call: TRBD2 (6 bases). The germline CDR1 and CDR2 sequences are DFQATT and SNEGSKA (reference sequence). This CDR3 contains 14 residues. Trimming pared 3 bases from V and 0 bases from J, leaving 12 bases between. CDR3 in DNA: TGCAGTGCTAGGAGCGGGTACCTCTCCTACGAGCAGTACTTC. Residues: CSARSGYLSYEQYF.

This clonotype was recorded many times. The CDR3 sequence is CASSRSIGNEKLFF. Written as DNA, the CDR3 is TGTGCCAGCAGTCGGAGTATCGGTAATGAAAAACTGTTTTTT. V is TRBV6-6 and J is TRBJ1-4, with D unresolved. The CDR3 is made up of 14 amino acids. Germline V gene lookup returns CDR1 MNHNY and CDR2 SVGAGI (reference sequence). Between the trimmed V and J ends, which lost 5 bases and 4 bases, there was a span of 11 bases.

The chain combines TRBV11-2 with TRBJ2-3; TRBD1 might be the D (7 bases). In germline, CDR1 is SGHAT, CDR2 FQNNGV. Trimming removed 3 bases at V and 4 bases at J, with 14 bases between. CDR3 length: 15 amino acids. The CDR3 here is CASSFGRGVADTQYF. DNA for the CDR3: TGTGCCAGCAGCTTCGGCAGGGGGGTGGCAGATACGCAGTATTTT.

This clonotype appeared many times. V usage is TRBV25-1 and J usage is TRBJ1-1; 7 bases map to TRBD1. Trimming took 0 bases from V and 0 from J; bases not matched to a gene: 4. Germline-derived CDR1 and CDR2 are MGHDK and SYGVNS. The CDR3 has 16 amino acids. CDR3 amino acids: CASSEYGQAMNTEAFF. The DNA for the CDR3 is TGTGCCAGCAGTGAATACGGACAGGCGATGAACACTGAAGCTTTCTTT.

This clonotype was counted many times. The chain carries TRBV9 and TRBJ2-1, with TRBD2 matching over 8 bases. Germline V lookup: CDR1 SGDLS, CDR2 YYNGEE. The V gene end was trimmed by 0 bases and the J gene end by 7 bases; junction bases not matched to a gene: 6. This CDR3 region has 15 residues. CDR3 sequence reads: CASSVDGGALNEQFF. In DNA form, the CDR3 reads TGTGCCAGCAGCGTAGACGGGGGGGCTTTGAATGAGCAGTTCTTC.